These 10 T cell receptor beta chains came from one sample sequenced in a study of cytomegalovirus exposure and HLA in healthy donors. In the PCR, 60 Vbeta and 13 Jbeta primers were used. Clones were read by immunoSEQ multiplex PCR, and TCRdb kept only the in-frame ones, dropping some. The profile shows about 230,000 clones, 80% to 90% of them singletons. Sequenced sample: PBMCs. The receptors derive from a woman aged 18-30 years in good health and CMV-seronegative.

This clone is a singleton in its sample. The rearrangement joins TRBV4-3 to TRBJ2-5; D is perhaps TRBD1 (7 bases). The closer fit of TRBJ2-7 to the DNA end suggests the J call may be wrong. CDR1 is LGHNA and CDR2 is YSLEER in the germline V gene. The CDR3 sequence is 15 residues long. The CDR3 bases are TGCGCCAGCAGCCAAGTGGAGGGGGCCTACTACGAGCAGTACTTC. Translating it yields CASSQVEGAYYEQYF.

The chain couples TRBV14 to TRBJ2-7; 11 positions match TRBD2. V was pared by 1 base and J by 3 bases, with 2 bases of the junction left unmatched. The germline V gene has CDR1 SGHDN and CDR2 FVKESK. CDR3 size: 15 residues. The DNA for the CDR3 is TGTGCCAGCAGCCAAGGACTAGCGGGAATCTACGAGCAGTACTTC. Protein sequence: CASSQGLAGIYEQYF.

This sequence joins TRBV6-5 and TRBJ2-3, with a tentative D call TRBD2 (6 bases). Between the trimmed V and J ends, which lost 8 bases and 2 bases, there was a span of 14 bases. The CDR3 consists of 14 residues. Looked up from germline, CDR1 is MNHEY and CDR2 is SVGAGI. The CDR3 spells CASGRLGLTDTQYF. CDR3 DNA sequence: TGTGCCAGCGGGAGACTAGGACTCACAGATACGCAGTATTTT.

The V call is TRBV27, the J call TRBJ2-1; D possibly corresponds to TRBD1 (6 bases). This CDR3 region has 15 residues. CDR1 and CDR2 (germline): MNHEY, SMNVEV (reference sequence). The V and J ends lost 2 bases and 5 bases respectively, with 13 bases between them. The CDR3 sequence is CASSLIQGQDNEQFF. The CDR3 nucleotides read TGTGCCAGCAGTTTAATCCAGGGACAAGACAATGAGCAGTTCTTC.

V and J are TRBV7-2 and TRBJ2-7, with 8 bases aligning to TRBD2. V was pared by 0 bases and J by 3 bases, with 4 bases of the junction left unmatched. Germline CDR1 reads SGHTA; CDR2 reads FQGNSA. CDR3 size: 15 residues. The CDR3 protein is CASSLAGTSNYEQYF. In nucleotides, the CDR3 is TGTGCCAGCAGCTTAGCCGGGACTAGTAACTACGAGCAGTACTTC.

The sample holds a few counts of this clone. This sequence joins TRBV2 and TRBJ2-7, with TRBD2 matching over 7 bases. The CDR3 length is 15 residues. The V and J ends lost 2 bases and 3 bases, in that order; junction bases with no gene match: 7. In germline, CDR1 is SNHLY, CDR2 FYNNEI. This CDR3 is CASSESSGRDYEQYF. CDR3 sequence (DNA): TGTGCCAGCAGTGAATCCTCGGGGAGGGACTACGAGCAGTACTTC.

The chain has TRBV5-1 and TRBJ1-1; possible D gene TRBD1, 6 bases. The germline gives CDR1 SGHRS, CDR2 YFSETQ. The CDR3 covers 14 residues. Trimming removed 3 bases from V and 3 bases from J, with 12 bases in between. The CDR3 sequence: CASSYQGWDTEAFF. CDR3 nucleotides: TGCGCCAGCAGCTATCAGGGGTGGGACACTGAAGCTTTCTTT.

This clone was counted a single time. The chain carries TRBV9 and TRBJ2-1; 11 bases match TRBD2. The CDR3 runs to 14 residues. J was trimmed by 5 bases and V by 4 bases; bases with no gene match: 2. Germline V gene sequence: CDR1 SGDLS, CDR2 YYNGEE. CDR3 nucleotides: TGTGCCAGCAGCTCGGGACTAGCGGACAATGAGCAGTTCTTC. It yields the protein CASSSGLADNEQFF.

The chain uses TRBV10-3 and TRBJ2-7, with a tentative D call TRBD1 (7 bases). This CDR3 region has 15 residues. The germline V gene encodes CDR1 ENHRY and CDR2 SYGVKD. V dropped 2 bases and J dropped 2 bases, with 13 bases sitting between them. The chain's CDR3 is CAISESGRGAYEQYF. The CDR3 bases are TGTGCCATCAGTGAGAGCGGCAGGGGGGCCTACGAGCAGTACTTC.

V gene TRBV7-8 combines with J gene TRBJ2-7, with 11 nucleotides matching TRBD1. This CDR3 spans 15 amino acids. The germline CDR1 and CDR2 sequences are SGHVS and FQNEAQ. V trimming: 2 bases; J trimming: 7 bases; junction bases outside the gene matches: 7. The DNA of the CDR3 is TGTGCCAGCAGCTTATCTGGACAGGGGGCTAAGGAGCAGTACTTC. Its protein product is CASSLSGQGAKEQYF. Supplemented by reference TRBV7-8 and TRBJ2-7, the full variable domain reads GAGVSQSPRYKVAKRGQDVALRCDPISGHVSLFWYQQALGQGPEFLTYFQNEAQLDKSGLPSDRFFAERPEGSVSTLKIQRTQQEDSAVYLCASSLSGQGAKEQYFGPGTRLTVT.